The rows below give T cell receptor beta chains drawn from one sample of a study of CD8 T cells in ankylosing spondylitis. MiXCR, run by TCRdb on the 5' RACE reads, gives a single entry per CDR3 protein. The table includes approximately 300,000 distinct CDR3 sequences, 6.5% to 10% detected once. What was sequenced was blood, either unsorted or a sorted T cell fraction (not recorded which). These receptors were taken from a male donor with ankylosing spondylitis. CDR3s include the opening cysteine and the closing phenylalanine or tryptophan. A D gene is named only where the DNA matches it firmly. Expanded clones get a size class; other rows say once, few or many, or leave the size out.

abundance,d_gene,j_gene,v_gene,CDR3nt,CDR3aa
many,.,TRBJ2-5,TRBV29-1,TGCAGCGAAACCACGGGAATAGGGTGGGAGACCCAGTACTTC,CSETTGIGWETQYF
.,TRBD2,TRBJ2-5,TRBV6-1,TGTGCCAGCAGCCCACAGCGGGAGCCACAAGAGACCCAGTACTTC,CASSPQREPQETQYF
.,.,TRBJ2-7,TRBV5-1,TGCGCCAGCAGCCATTCTTCTTACGAGCAGTACTTC,CASSHSSYEQYF
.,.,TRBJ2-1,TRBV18,TGTGCCAGCTCACCGAAGGGACAGCTTTGGGGGGATGAGCAGTTCTTC,CASSPKGQLWGDEQFF
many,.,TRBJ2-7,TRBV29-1,TGCAGCGTTGAGGACCCGGACTCCTACGAGCAGTACTTC,CSVEDPDSYEQYF
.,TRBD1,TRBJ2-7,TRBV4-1,TGCGCCAGCAGCTCAGACAGGGGTATTTGGGAGCAGTACTTC,CASSSDRGIWEQYF
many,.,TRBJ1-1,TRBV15,TGTGCCACCAAGGGGCGGTCGGACGTGAACACTGAAGCTTTCTTT,CATKGRSDVNTEAFF
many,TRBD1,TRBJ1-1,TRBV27,TGTGCCAGCAGTTTATATGTGACAGGGCCGAAAGCTTTCTTT,CASSLYVTGPKAFF
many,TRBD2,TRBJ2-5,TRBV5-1,TGCGCCAGCAGCTCACTTACTAGCGGGAGTGGAGAGACCCAGTACTTC,CASSSLTSGSGETQYF
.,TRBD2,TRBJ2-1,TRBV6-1,TGTGCCAGTTTTAGCGGGAATAAGAATGAGCAGTTCTTC,CASFSGNKNEQFF
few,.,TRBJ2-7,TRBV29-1,TGCAGCGTTGAAGGAGGGCAGAGAACGAAGCAGTACTTC,CSVEGGQRTKQYF
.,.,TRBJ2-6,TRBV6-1,TGTGCCAGCAGCCGAGGGGCCCCTGGGGCCAACGTCCTGACTTTC,CASSRGAPGANVLTF
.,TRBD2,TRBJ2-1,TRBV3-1,TGTGCCAGCAGCCGCCAAGGAGCGGGAGGGCCTAATGAGCAGTTCTTC,CASSRQGAGGPNEQFF
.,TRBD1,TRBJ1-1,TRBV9,TGTGCCAGCAGCCCATACGACAGGGACACTGAAGCTTTCTTT,CASSPYDRDTEAFF
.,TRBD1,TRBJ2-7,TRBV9,TGTGCCAGCAGCGGCCGGCGCCGGGGTGGGACAGGGGAAGACGAGCAGTACTTC,CASSGRRRGGTGEDEQYF
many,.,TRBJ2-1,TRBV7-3,TGTGCCAGCAGCTTAAGTTTAGGCTCCTACAATGAGCAGTTCTTC,CASSLSLGSYNEQFF
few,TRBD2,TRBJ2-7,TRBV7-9,TGTGCCAGCAGCTTGGGACTAGCGGGAGCCGAGCAGTACTTC,CASSLGLAGAEQYF
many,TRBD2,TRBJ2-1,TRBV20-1,TGCAGTGCTAGAGCGGGACTAGCGGGAGGTAACAATGAGCAGTTCTTC,CSARAGLAGGNNEQFF
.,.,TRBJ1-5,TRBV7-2,TGTGCCAGCAGCCTGAGGGATTTGAATCAGCCCCAGCATTTT,CASSLRDLNQPQHF
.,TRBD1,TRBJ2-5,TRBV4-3,TGCGCCAGCAGCCATTGGGACAGGCGAGAGACCCAGTACTTC,CASSHWDRRETQYF
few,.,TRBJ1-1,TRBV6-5,TGTGCCAGCAGTTACACGGCAGCAGCCGGTATGAACACTGAAGCTTTCTTT,CASSYTAAAGMNTEAFF
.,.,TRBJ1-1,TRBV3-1,TGTGCCAGCAGCCAAGATCGTACTGAAGCTTTCTTT,CASSQDRTEAFF
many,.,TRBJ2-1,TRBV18,TGTGCCAGCGCGTCCCTTTACAATGAGCAGTTCTTC,CASASLYNEQFF
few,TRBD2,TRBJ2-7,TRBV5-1,TGCGCCAGCAGCTTACCGACTGGACTAGCGGGCTCCTACGAGCAGTACTTC,CASSLPTGLAGSYEQYF
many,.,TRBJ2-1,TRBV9,TGTGCCAGCAGCGTAGTCGGGGGAGGAGATGAGCAGTTCTTC,CASSVVGGGDEQFF
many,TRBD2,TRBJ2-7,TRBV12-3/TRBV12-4,TGTGCCAGCAGTTTGGTACTAGCGGGAGCCGAGCAGTACTTC,CASSLVLAGAEQYF
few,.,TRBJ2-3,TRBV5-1,TGCGCCAGCAGCTTGGTCCTCCAGGGTGGGGATACGCAGTATTTT,CASSLVLQGGDTQYF
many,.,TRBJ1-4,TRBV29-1,TGCAGCGTTGGACCAAGATTTAATGAAAAACTGTTTTTT,CSVGPRFNEKLFF
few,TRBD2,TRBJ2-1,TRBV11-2,TGTGCCAGCAGCTTAAGGGGGGGACTAGCGGGAGGGCCTAGGGAGCAGTTCTTC,CASSLRGGLAGGPREQFF
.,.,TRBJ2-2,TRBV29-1,TGCAGCGTTACTAACGGACCCGGGACCGGGGAGCTGTTTTTT,CSVTNGPGTGELFF
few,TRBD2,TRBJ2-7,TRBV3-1,TGTGCCAGCAGCTACAGACTAGCGGGAACCGAGCAGTACTTC,CASSYRLAGTEQYF
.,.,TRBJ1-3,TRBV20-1,TGCAGTGCCGCGCCGACAGTGGGAAACACCATATATTTT,CSAAPTVGNTIYF
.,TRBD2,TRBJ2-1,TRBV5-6,TGTGCCAGCAGCCCCCATACGGGACTAGCGGGAGCCAATGAGCAGTTCTTC,CASSPHTGLAGANEQFF
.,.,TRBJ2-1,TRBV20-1,TGCAGTGCCAAACTTTCCCCCAATGAGCAGTTCTTC,CSAKLSPNEQFF
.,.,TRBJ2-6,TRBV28,TGTGCCAGCAGTGACTCAGGGTCCTTCGGGGCCAACGTCCTGACTTTC,CASSDSGSFGANVLTF
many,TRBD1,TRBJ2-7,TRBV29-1,TGCAGCGTTAAGGACAGGGGGGGCTACGAGCAGTACTTC,CSVKDRGGYEQYF